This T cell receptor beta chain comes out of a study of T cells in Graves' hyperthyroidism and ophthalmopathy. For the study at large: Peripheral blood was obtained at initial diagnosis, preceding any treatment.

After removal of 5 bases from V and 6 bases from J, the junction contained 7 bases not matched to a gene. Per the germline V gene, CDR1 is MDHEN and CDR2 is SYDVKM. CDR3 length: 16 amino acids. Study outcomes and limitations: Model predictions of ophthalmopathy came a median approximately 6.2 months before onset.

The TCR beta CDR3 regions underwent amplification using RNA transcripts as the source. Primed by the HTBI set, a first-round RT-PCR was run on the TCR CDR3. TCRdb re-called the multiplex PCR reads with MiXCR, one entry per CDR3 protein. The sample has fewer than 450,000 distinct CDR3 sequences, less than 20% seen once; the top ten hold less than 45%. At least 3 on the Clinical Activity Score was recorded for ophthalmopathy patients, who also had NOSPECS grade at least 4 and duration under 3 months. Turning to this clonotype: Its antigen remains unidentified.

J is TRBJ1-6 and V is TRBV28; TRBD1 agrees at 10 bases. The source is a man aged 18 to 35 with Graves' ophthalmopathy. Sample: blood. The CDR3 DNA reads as TGTGCCAGCAGTCGCCCCGGGACAGGGGTTAATTCACCCCTCCACTTT. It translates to CASSRPGTGVNSPLHF.